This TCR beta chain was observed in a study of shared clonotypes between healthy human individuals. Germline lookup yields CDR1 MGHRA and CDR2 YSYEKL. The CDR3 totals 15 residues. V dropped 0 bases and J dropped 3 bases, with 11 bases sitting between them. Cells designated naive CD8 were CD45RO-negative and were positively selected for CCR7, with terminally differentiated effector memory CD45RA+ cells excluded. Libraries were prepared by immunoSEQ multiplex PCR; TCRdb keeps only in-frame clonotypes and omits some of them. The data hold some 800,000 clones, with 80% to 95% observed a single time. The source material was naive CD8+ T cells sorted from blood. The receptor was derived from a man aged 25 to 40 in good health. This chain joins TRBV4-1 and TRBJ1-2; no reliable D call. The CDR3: CASSQDPSADYGYTF. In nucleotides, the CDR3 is TGCGCCAGCAGCCAAGATCCTTCGGCCGACTATGGCTACACCTTC.